These 8 T cell receptor beta chains were sequenced from one sample in a study of shared clonotypes between healthy human individuals (dated by TCRdb to the early 2020s). Library method: the immunoSEQ multiplex PCR assay. TCRdb provides this immuneACCESS table in a form limited to in-frame rearrangements. Some clones are lacking; in checked studies, under half of them reflect an unresolved V gene, and why the rest are absent is not known. The sample yields 2 million to 2.5 million clones; 85% to 95% were counted once. The ten largest clones add up to under 0.45% of the sample. Input material: naive CD4+ T cells from PBMCs. The sample's cell subset or site label is to be understood as: CD45RA+ positively selected. Every receptor here comes from a man in his late teens or twenties in good health. Some clones in this sample may be carry-over from other donors' samples.

This clone appeared once. The J gene is TRBJ1-5, the V gene TRBV30; D is uncertain. The germline gives CDR1 GTSNPN, CDR2 SVGIG (reference sequence). V was clipped by 1 base and J by 3 bases, with 16 bases between them. CDR3 length equals 16 residues. CDR3 protein: CAWSGPRLGYNQPQHF. CDR3 coding DNA: TGTGCCTGGAGTGGACCAAGGTTAGGGTACAATCAGCCCCAGCATTTT.

The chain recombines TRBV7-8 with TRBJ1-1; no definite D call. Trimming shortened V by 6 bases and J by 0 bases, and 8 bases separated the two germline ends. Germline V gene data show CDR1 as SGHVS and CDR2 as FQNEAQ. This CDR3 spans 13 amino acids. The CDR3 DNA reads TGTGCCAGCAGAGTACAATTGAACACTGAAGCTTTCTTT. Translating gives CASRVQLNTEAFF.

This chain connects TRBV27 to TRBJ1-5; D possibly corresponds to TRBD1 (6 bases). The germline V gene has CDR1 MNHEY and CDR2 SMNVEV (reference sequence). Trimming cost V 6 bases and J 7 bases, with 19 bases left between them. The CDR3 extends over 15 amino acids. CDR3 sequence: CASRRTAKTHQPQHF. CDR3 in DNA: TGTGCCAGCAGAAGGACAGCAAAAACCCACCAGCCCCAGCATTTT.

In regard to this clone: The sample contains more than one DNA sequence encoding this CDR3. The chain carries TRBV7-2 and TRBJ2-1; TRBD2 agrees at 7 bases. The CDR3 totals 15 residues. V gave up 5 bases and J gave up 0 bases; unmatched junction bases: 4. CDR1 is SGHTA, CDR2 FQGNSA, per germline. The CDR3 bases are TGTGCCAGCAGCCTGACTAGCAGCTCCTACAATGAGCAGTTCTTC. This sequence encodes CASSLTSSSYNEQFF.

The chain has TRBV5-1 and TRBJ2-1; 9 nucleotides agree with TRBD1. The length of the CDR3 is 15 residues. J was trimmed by 9 bases and V by 1 base; bases with no gene match: 8. In germline, CDR1 is SGHRS, CDR2 YFSETQ. The CDR3 DNA reads TGCGCCAGCAGCTTGCAGGGACAGGGCGGGCCTGAGCAGTTCTTC. Translation: CASSLQGQGGPEQFF.

V gene TRBV5-4 combines with J gene TRBJ2-1; TRBD2 matches at 8 bases. This CDR3 region has 15 residues. Germline lookup yields CDR1 SGHNT and CDR2 YYREEE (reference sequence). Trimming at V came to 3 bases and at J to 10 bases, leaving 12 bases not matched to a gene. CDR3 protein: CASSSGLVFVEEQFF. The CDR3 DNA sequence: TGTGCCAGCAGCTCGGGACTAGTTTTCGTAGAGGAGCAGTTCTTC.

The rearrangement uses TRBV7-3 and TRBJ2-3; D unresolved. Germline loops: CDR1 SGHTA, CDR2 FQGTGA. V was cut by 5 bases and J by 2 bases, with 14 bases left in between. The CDR3 is made up of 15 amino acids. CDR3 DNA: TGTGCCAGCAGCCCCTATGGGCAGCACACAGATACGCAGTATTTT. It codes for CASSPYGQHTDTQYF. Complete variable domain (other parts from reference TRBV7-3 and TRBJ2-3): GAGVSQTPSNKVTEKGKYVELRCDPISGHTALYWYRQSLGQGPEFLIYFQGTGAADDSGLPNDRFFAVRPEGSVSTLKIQRTERGDSAVYLCASSPYGQHTDTQYFGPGTRLTVL.

V is TRBV19 and J is TRBJ1-2; maybe TRBD1 (6 bases). Trimming took 3 bases from V and 0 from J, leaving 17 bases between them. Germline loops: CDR1 LNHDA, CDR2 SQIVND (reference sequence). This CDR3 comprises 17 residues. CDR3 loop: CASSIPTRGLANYGYTF. The CDR3 DNA is TGTGCCAGTAGTATCCCTACCAGGGGCCTAGCTAACTATGGCTACACCTTC.